The 29 T cell receptor beta chains given below trace back to one sample, sequenced in a study of shared clonotypes between healthy human individuals. TCRdb keeps only in-frame clones here, not all; method: immunoSEQ multiplex PCR. The table records approximately 100,000 clones, around two thirds of them present only once. The sample comprised memory CD8+ T cells sorted from blood. Indicated subset: CD45RO+ cells pooled with CCR7-negative TemRA cells. Every receptor here comes from a man aged 30 to 45 in good health.

The chain joins TRBV5-1 to TRBJ1-4; D unclear. V was shortened by 0 bases and J by 8 bases, with 14 bases between the two germline ends. The CDR3 length is 15 residues. The V gene's germline CDR1 is SGHRS and CDR2 YFSETQ. The CDR3 coding sequence is TGCGCCAGCAGCTTGGCCGGCTCATTGAGGGAAAAACTGTTTTTT. Amino acids: CASSLAGSLREKLFF.

This clone was picked up a small number of times. The CDR3 DNA reads as TGTGCCAGCAGTTCGGGCCTAGCGGTTACAGATACGCAGTATTTT. Translating gives CASSSGLAVTDTQYF. This chain connects TRBV6-4 to TRBJ2-3, with TRBD2 matching 7 bases. The V segment lost 5 bases and the J segment 3 bases; nucleotides outside the gene matches: 8. Germline V lookup: CDR1 MRHNA, CDR2 SNTAGT. The CDR3 extends over 15 amino acids.

The chain recombines TRBV7-6 with TRBJ2-1; D could derive from TRBD1 or TRBD2 (5 bases each). Trimming took off 3 bases at V and 2 bases at J, with 14 bases between the two ends. The germline CDR1 and CDR2 sequences are SGHVS and FNYEAQ. The CDR3 totals 16 residues. This CDR3 reads CASSFGPGPTYNEQFF. The DNA of the CDR3 is TGTGCCAGCAGCTTCGGCCCGGGACCGACCTACAATGAGCAGTTCTTC.

The count of this clone is one. It is likely a read error: a sequence one base away is far more abundant. The same CDR3 can be traced to other DNA sequences in this sample. The chain uses TRBV5-1 and TRBJ2-7; 9 nucleotides match TRBD1. The CDR3 is 15 residues long. V lost 4 bases, J lost 5 bases, and 10 bases stayed unmatched. Germline-derived CDR1 and CDR2 are SGHRS and YFSETQ. CDR3 sequence reads: CASSISGTGTHEQYF. The CDR3 DNA reads as TGCGCCAGCAGCATATCCGGGACAGGGACCCACGAGCAGTACTTC. The entire variable domain, with the rest obtained from reference TRBV5-1 and TRBJ2-7, is as follows: KAGVTQTPRYLIKTRGQQVTLSCSPISGHRSVSWYQQTPGQGLQFLFEYFSETQRNKGNFPGRFSGRQFSNSRSEMNVSTLELGDSALYLCASSISGTGTHEQYFGPGTRLTVT.

A single count supports this clone. The chain couples TRBV9 to TRBJ1-3; 7 bases align to TRBD1. This CDR3 contains 15 residues. Germline lookup yields CDR1 SGDLS and CDR2 YYNGEE. Trimming took 0 bases from V and 3 from J; bases not matched to a gene: 3. The CDR3 loop reads CASSVDTGVGNTIYF. CDR3 DNA sequence: TGTGCCAGCAGCGTAGACACAGGGGTTGGAAACACCATATATTTT.

This clone was detected only a few times. The chain couples TRBV6-4 to TRBJ2-1, with D possibly matching TRBD2 (6 bases). Looked up from germline, CDR1 is MRHNA and CDR2 is SNTAGT. V was clipped by 6 bases and J by 8 bases, with 17 bases between them. This CDR3 has 14 residues. The CDR3 bases are TGTGCCAGCAGCGGACTAAGCGCCTTGTATGAGCAGTTCTTC. This codes for CASSGLSALYEQFF.

The J gene is TRBJ2-3, the V gene TRBV19; TRBD1 matches at 12 bases. From germline, CDR1 is LNHDA and CDR2 SQIVND (reference sequence). The J segment lost 2 bases and the V segment lost 7 bases, leaving 4 bases of the junction unmatched. The CDR3 is made up of 15 amino acids. The CDR3 is CASTLGQGATDTQYF. CDR3 sequence (DNA): TGTGCCAGTACGCTGGGACAGGGGGCCACAGATACGCAGTATTTT.

This clone was seen a few times. The V gene is TRBV4-2, the J gene TRBJ2-1, with 11 bases lining up with TRBD2. The germline V gene encodes CDR1 LGHNA and CDR2 YNFKEQ. The CDR3 is 16 amino acids. V dropped 0 bases and J dropped 5; count of bases not matched to a gene: 3. The CDR3 DNA follows: TGTGCCAGCAGCCAAGAGATAGCGGGAGGGGACAATGAGCAGTTCTTC. Its translation: CASSQEIAGGDNEQFF.

The V and J genes are TRBV28 and TRBJ2-5; D not resolved. This CDR3 is built from 16 residues. The V gene lost 2 bases and the J gene lost 5 bases, with 18 bases spanning the gap. The germline CDR1 and CDR2 sequences are MDHEN and SYDVKM. The CDR3 sequence: CASSLGGIPYGETQYF. Here the CDR3 DNA reads TGTGCCAGCAGTTTAGGTGGAATCCCGTATGGTGAGACCCAGTACTTC.

The genes are TRBV5-6 and TRBJ2-3; TRBD2 agrees at 10 bases. The junction had 8 bases not matched to a gene; V was cut back by 4 bases and J by 6 bases. CDR1 is SGHDT, CDR2 YYEEEE, per germline. CDR3 length equals 15 residues. The CDR3 sequence: CASSPLAGAADTQYF. For the CDR3, the DNA is TGTGCCAGCAGCCCCCTAGCGGGAGCGGCGGATACGCAGTATTTT.

This clone appeared a few times. The rearrangement links TRBV5-1 to TRBJ2-2; D gene uncertain. The V end lost 3 bases, the J end lost 3 bases, and 6 bases lay between the germline ends. In germline, CDR1 is SGHRS, CDR2 YFSETQ. The CDR3 is 13 residues long. CDR3 sequence reads: CASSSPYTGELFF. In nucleotides, the CDR3 is TGCGCCAGCAGCTCTCCCTACACCGGGGAGCTGTTTTTT.

The chain combines TRBV7-9 with TRBJ1-6, with D possibly TRBD1 on 5 matching bases. In germline, CDR1 is SEHNR, CDR2 FQNEAQ (reference sequence). V lost 7 bases and J 9 bases, leaving 13 bases between the germline ends. The CDR3 runs to 13 residues. The CDR3 coding sequence is TGTGCCAGCATCGGACCTACAGGTTCACCCCTCCACTTT. Translating it yields CASIGPTGSPLHF.

J is TRBJ2-7 and V is TRBV7-9; 11 nucleotides agree with TRBD2. V lost 5 bases, J lost 3 bases, and 6 bases stayed unmatched. Germline V CDR1 and CDR2: SEHNR, FQNEAQ (reference sequence). The CDR3 has 15 residues. The DNA of the CDR3 is TGTGCCAGCAGCACCGGGACTAGCGGATACTACGAGCAGTACTTC. This translates into CASSTGTSGYYEQYF.

This clone appeared once. This chain links TRBV6-6 with TRBJ1-4; 8 bases align to TRBD1. Germline values: CDR1 MNHNY, CDR2 SVGAGI (reference sequence). V trimming: 6 bases; J trimming: 2 bases; junction bases outside the gene matches: 8. The CDR3 has 16 amino acids. The DNA of the CDR3 is TGTGCCAGCAGAAACAGGGGGAGGCCCACTAATGAAAAACTGTTTTTT. It translates to CASRNRGRPTNEKLFF.

The rearrangement uses TRBV7-6 and TRBJ2-1; 12 bases are a match to TRBD2. The trim removed 0 bases at V and 0 bases at J, leaving 15 bases unmatched. Germline values: CDR1 SGHVS, CDR2 FNYEAQ. This CDR3 region has 22 residues. The CDR3 reads CASSLAASSGREYMSSYNEQFF. The DNA for the CDR3 is TGTGCCAGCAGCTTAGCGGCGTCTAGCGGGAGGGAATATATGAGCTCCTACAATGAGCAGTTCTTC.

The chain is built from TRBV18 and TRBJ2-5; D call uncertain. V was clipped by 5 bases and J by 5 bases, with 9 bases between them. Germline CDR1 reads KGHSH; CDR2 reads LQKENI. The CDR3 totals 12 residues. DNA of the CDR3: TGTGCCAGCTCAAGTGGGATGGAGACCCAGTACTTC. Translating gives CASSSGMETQYF.

This chain connects TRBV7-9 to TRBJ1-1; D is uncertain. The germline V gene has CDR1 SEHNR and CDR2 FQNEAQ (reference sequence). Trimming took 5 bases from V and 6 from J, leaving 13 bases between them. CDR3 length equals 13 residues. DNA of the CDR3: TGTGCCAGCAGCCGATACCCAGGTTCTGAAGCTTTCTTT. It codes for CASSRYPGSEAFF.

The chain is built from TRBV11-2 and TRBJ2-3; D is unclear. The CDR3 totals 12 residues. Per germline, CDR1 SGHAT and CDR2 FQNNGV. Trimming cost V 6 bases and J 9 bases, with 13 bases left between them. The chain's CDR3 is CASSRTLDTQYF. CDR3 bases: TGTGCCAGCAGTCGGACCCTCGACACGCAGTATTTT.

The genes are TRBV10-1 and TRBJ2-1, with 9 bases fitting TRBD2. Germline values: CDR1 WNHNN, CDR2 SYGVQD (reference sequence). The CDR3 covers 14 residues. The junction had 9 bases not matched to a gene; V was cut back by 2 bases and J by 13 bases. The CDR3 reads CASSENLAGWVQFF. In nucleotides, the CDR3 is TGCGCCAGCAGTGAGAACCTAGCGGGATGGGTACAGTTCTTC.

The chain joins TRBV27 to TRBJ1-1; possibly TRBD1 for D (5 bases). Germline lookup yields CDR1 MNHEY and CDR2 SMNVEV (reference sequence). V was shortened by 5 bases and J by 0 bases, with 10 bases between the two germline ends. The length of the CDR3 is 14 residues. The CDR3 here is CASSPIRVNTEAFF. The CDR3, as DNA: TGTGCCAGCAGTCCAATCAGGGTGAACACTGAAGCTTTCTTT.

The V call is TRBV30, the J call TRBJ1-1, with D uncertain. Deletions cut 2 bases from V and 0 bases from J, with 7 bases between. CDR3 length equals 13 residues. Germline lookup yields CDR1 GTSNPN and CDR2 SVGIG (reference sequence). The CDR3 spells CAWSTGVNTEAFF. The CDR3 DNA reads TGTGCCTGGAGTACCGGTGTGAACACTGAAGCTTTCTTT.

This clone has only a few counts. The chain is built from TRBV9 and TRBJ2-3; D remains unclear. V was cut by 7 bases and J by 6 bases, with 12 bases left in between. The CDR3 is 12 amino acids. Germline lookup yields CDR1 SGDLS and CDR2 YYNGEE. The CDR3: CASGEEWDTQYF. For the CDR3, the DNA is TGTGCCAGCGGAGAGGAATGGGATACGCAGTATTTT.

The chain joins TRBV5-1 to TRBJ2-2, with D possibly TRBD2 on 6 matching bases. This CDR3 has 17 amino acids. Germline-derived CDR1 and CDR2 are SGHRS and YFSETQ. V shed 0 bases and J shed 7 bases, with 19 bases lying between them. The CDR3, as DNA: TGCGCCAGCAGCTTGGGCTGGGGTAGCGGAGGAATCGGGGAGCTGTTTTTT. It yields the protein CASSLGWGSGGIGELFF.

V is TRBV29-1 and J is TRBJ1-2; unclear D gene. Per germline, CDR1 SQVTM and CDR2 ANQGSEA. This CDR3 has 15 amino acids. The ends were cut back, 5 bases at V and 0 bases at J, with 16 bases in the middle. The CDR3 DNA follows: TGCAGCGTTCTTCCCTTAACAGACTCTAACTATGGCTACACCTTC. This sequence encodes CSVLPLTDSNYGYTF.

Concerning this clone: The identical CDR3 is also encoded by other nucleotide sequences in the sample. The rearrangement links TRBV28 to TRBJ1-5; TRBD1 matches at 7 bases. From germline, CDR1 is MDHEN and CDR2 SYDVKM. Germline trimming cut 5 bases from V and 4 bases from J; bases unmatched to any gene: 5. The CDR3 has 14 residues. The CDR3 is CASSPDRVNQPQHF. In DNA form, the CDR3 reads TGTGCCAGCAGTCCCGACAGGGTTAATCAGCCCCAGCATTTT.

The chain employs TRBV5-1 and TRBJ2-2; 7 nucleotides agree with TRBD1. Germline V gene data show CDR1 as SGHRS and CDR2 as YFSETQ. The length of the CDR3 is 17 residues. V dropped 3 bases and J dropped 4; count of bases not matched to a gene: 12. The CDR3 region has the DNA TGCGCCAGCAGCTATTTGGACAGGTCCATGGTCACCGGGGAGCTGTTTTTT. This encodes CASSYLDRSMVTGELFF.

The chain combines TRBV11-2 with TRBJ2-1, with 10 bases matching TRBD2. This CDR3 contains 15 residues. The junction had 4 bases not matched to a gene; V was cut back by 3 bases and J by 5 bases. Looked up from germline, CDR1 is SGHAT and CDR2 is FQNNGV. The CDR3 DNA is TGTGCCAGCAGCTTCTCTAGCGGGAGCGACAATGAGCAGTTCTTC. Translating gives CASSFSSGSDNEQFF.

This clone occurred a few times. The V call is TRBV28, the J call TRBJ2-7, with D perhaps TRBD1 (6 bases). Trimming took off 3 bases at V and 4 bases at J, with 13 bases between the two ends. The CDR3 is made up of 14 amino acids. Germline values: CDR1 MDHEN, CDR2 SYDVKM. The CDR3 loop reads CASSFEYRAYEQYF. Here the CDR3 DNA reads TGTGCCAGCAGTTTCGAGTACAGGGCTTACGAGCAGTACTTC.

V gene TRBV9 combines with J gene TRBJ2-7; D assignment may be TRBD1 or TRBD2 (5 bases each). This CDR3 contains 13 residues. Germline V gene data show CDR1 as SGDLS and CDR2 as YYNGEE. Trimming took off 3 bases at V and 0 bases at J, with 7 bases between the two ends. The CDR3 DNA is TGTGCCAGCAGCGGGGGGACCTCCTACGAGCAGTACTTC. Translating gives CASSGGTSYEQYF. The entire variable domain, with the rest obtained from reference TRBV9 and TRBJ2-7, is as follows: DSGVTQTPKHLITATGQRVTLRCSPRSGDLSVYWYQQSLDQGLQFLIQYYNGEERAKGNILERFSAQQFPDLHSELNLSSLELGDSALYFCASSGGTSYEQYFGPGTRLTVT.